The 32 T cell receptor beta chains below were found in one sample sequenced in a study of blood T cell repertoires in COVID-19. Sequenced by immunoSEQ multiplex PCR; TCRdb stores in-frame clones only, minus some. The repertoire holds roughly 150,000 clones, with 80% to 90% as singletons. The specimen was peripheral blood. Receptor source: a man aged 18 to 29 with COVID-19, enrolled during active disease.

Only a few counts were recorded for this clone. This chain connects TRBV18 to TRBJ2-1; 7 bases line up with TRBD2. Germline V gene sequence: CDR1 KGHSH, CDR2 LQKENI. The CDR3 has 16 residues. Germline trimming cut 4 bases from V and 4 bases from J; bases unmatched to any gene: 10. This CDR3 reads CASSHEAGLKYNEQFF. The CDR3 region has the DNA TGTGCCAGCTCACACGAAGCGGGACTCAAATACAATGAGCAGTTCTTC. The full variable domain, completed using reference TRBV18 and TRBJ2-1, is NAGVMQNPRHLVRRRGQEARLRCSPMKGHSHVYWYRQLPEEGLKFMVYLQKENIIDESGMPKERFSAEFPKEGPSILRIQQVVRGDSAAYFCASSHEAGLKYNEQFFGPGTRLTVL.

The CDR3 spells CASSLRVGITEAFF. Written as DNA, the CDR3 is TGTGCCAGCAGCTTGCGGGTAGGGATCACTGAAGCTTTCTTT. V gene TRBV11-2 combines with J gene TRBJ1-1; no clear D gene. Trimming took 3 bases from V and 4 from J, leaving 12 bases between them. Germline CDR1 reads SGHAT; CDR2 reads FQNNGV. The CDR3 totals 14 residues.

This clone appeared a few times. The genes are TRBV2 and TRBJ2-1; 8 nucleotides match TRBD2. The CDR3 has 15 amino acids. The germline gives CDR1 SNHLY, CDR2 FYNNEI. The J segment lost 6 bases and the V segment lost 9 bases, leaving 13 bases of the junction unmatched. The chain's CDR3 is CARERSGREGNEQFF. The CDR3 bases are TGTGCCAGAGAGAGGAGCGGGAGAGAAGGCAATGAGCAGTTCTTC. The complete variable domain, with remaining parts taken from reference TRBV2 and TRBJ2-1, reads EPEVTQTPSHQVTQMGQEVILRCVPISNHLYFYWYRQILGQKVEFLVSFYNNEISEKSEIFDDQFSVERPDGSNFTLKIRSTKLEDSAMYFCARERSGREGNEQFFGPGTRLTVL.

The CDR3 DNA reads as TGTGCCAGCAGCGCTGGGACAACTAACTATGGCTACACCTTC. Residues: CASSAGTTNYGYTF. This chain links TRBV5-6 with TRBJ1-2; TRBD1 might be the D (6 bases). Trimming removed 4 bases from V and 0 bases from J, with 10 bases in between. The CDR3 contains 14 residues. Germline lookup yields CDR1 SGHDT and CDR2 YYEEEE.

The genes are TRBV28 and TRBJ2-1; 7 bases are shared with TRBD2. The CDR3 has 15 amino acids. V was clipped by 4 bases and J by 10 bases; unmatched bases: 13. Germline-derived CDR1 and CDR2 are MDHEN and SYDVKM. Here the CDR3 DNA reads TGTGCCAGCAGTTCTAGTGGGAGGGTTCGTTACGAGCAGTTCTTC. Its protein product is CASSSSGRVRYEQFF. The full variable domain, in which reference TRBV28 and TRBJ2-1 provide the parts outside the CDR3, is DVKVTQSSRYLVKRTGEKVFLECVQDMDHENMFWYRQDPGLGLRLIYFSYDVKMKEKGDIPEGYSVSREKKERFSLILESASTNQTSMYLCASSSSGRVRYEQFFGPGTRLTVL.

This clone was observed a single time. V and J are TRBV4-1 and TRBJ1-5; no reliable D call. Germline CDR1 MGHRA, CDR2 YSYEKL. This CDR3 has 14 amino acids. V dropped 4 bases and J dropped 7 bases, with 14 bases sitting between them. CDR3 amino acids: CASSLHSSGQPQHF. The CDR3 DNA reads TGCGCCAGCAGCCTCCACAGCTCAGGCCAGCCCCAGCATTTT.

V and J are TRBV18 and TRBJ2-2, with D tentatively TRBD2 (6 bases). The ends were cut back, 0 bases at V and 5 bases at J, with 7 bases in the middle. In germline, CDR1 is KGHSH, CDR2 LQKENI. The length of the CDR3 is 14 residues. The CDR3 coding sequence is TGTGCCAGCTCACCACCGAGCGGGACCGGGGAGCTGTTTTTT. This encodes CASSPPSGTGELFF.

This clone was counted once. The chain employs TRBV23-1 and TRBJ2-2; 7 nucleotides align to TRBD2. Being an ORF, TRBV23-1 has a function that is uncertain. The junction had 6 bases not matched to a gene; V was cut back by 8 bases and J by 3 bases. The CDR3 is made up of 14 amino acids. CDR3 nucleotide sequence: TGCGCCAGCCCCAGGGACTACTACACCGGGGAGCTGTTTTTT. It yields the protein CASPRDYYTGELFF.

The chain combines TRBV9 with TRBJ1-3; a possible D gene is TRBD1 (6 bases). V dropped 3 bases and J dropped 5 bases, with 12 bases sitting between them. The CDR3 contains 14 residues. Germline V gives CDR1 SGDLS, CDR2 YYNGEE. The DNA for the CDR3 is TGTGCCAGCAGCGCAGAGGGGGACAGAAACACCATATATTTT. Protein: CASSAEGDRNTIYF.

CDR3: CASSLWAGAGGRSTGELFF. The DNA for the CDR3 is TGTGCCAGCAGTTTATGGGCGGGAGCGGGAGGACGAAGCACCGGGGAGCTGTTTTTT. The chain is built from TRBV28 and TRBJ2-2; 9 nucleotides line up with TRBD2. CDR3 length equals 19 residues. Germline V gene lookup returns CDR1 MDHEN and CDR2 SYDVKM. Trimming removed 0 bases from V and 4 bases from J; junction bases left unmatched: 12. Full variable domain (outside the CDR3, taken from reference TRBV28 and TRBJ2-2): DVKVTQSSRYLVKRTGEKVFLECVQDMDHENMFWYRQDPGLGLRLIYFSYDVKMKEKGDIPEGYSVSREKKERFSLILESASTNQTSMYLCASSLWAGAGGRSTGELFFGEGSRLTVL.

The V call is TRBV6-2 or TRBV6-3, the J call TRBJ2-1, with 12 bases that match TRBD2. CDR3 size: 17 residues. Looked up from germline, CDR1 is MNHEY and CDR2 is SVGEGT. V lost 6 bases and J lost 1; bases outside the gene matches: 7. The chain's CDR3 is CASSDLGLAGSYNEQFF. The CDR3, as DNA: TGTGCCAGCAGCGACCTCGGACTAGCGGGATCCTACAATGAGCAGTTCTTC.

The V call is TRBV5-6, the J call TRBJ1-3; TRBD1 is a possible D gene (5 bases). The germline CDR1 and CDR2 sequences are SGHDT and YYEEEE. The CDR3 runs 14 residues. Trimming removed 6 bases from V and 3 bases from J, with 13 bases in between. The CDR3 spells CASTWGDLGNTIYF. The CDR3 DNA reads TGTGCCAGCACCTGGGGGGACCTTGGAAACACCATATATTTT.

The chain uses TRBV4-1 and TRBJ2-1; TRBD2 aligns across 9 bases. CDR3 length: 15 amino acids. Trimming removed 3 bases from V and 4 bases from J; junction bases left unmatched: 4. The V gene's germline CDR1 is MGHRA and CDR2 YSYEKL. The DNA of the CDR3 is TGCGCCAGCAGCCAGCGGGAGGGCGATTACAATGAGCAGTTCTTC. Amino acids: CASSQREGDYNEQFF.

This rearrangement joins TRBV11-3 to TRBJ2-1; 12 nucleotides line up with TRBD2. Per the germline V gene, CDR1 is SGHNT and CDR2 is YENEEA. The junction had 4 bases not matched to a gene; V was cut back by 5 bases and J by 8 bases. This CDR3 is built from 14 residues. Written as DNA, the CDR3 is TGTGCCAGCAGCCTAGCGGGAGGGGGGGATGAGCAGTTCTTC. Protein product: CASSLAGGGDEQFF.

CDR3 amino acids: CASLGQPNSPLHF. The CDR3 DNA reads as TGTGCCAGCTTGGGACAGCCAAATTCACCCCTCCACTTT. The V and J genes are TRBV28 and TRBJ1-6, with TRBD1 matching over 7 bases. Trimming removed 8 bases from V and 7 bases from J; junction bases left unmatched: 5. This CDR3 comprises 13 residues. Germline assignment: CDR1 MDHEN and CDR2 SYDVKM.

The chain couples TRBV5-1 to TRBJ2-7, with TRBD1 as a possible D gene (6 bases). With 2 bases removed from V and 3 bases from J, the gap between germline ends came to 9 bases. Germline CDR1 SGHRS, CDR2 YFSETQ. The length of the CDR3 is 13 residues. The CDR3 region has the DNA TGCGCCAGCAGCTTCCTACAGGGCTACGAGCAGTACTTC. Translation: CASSFLQGYEQYF.

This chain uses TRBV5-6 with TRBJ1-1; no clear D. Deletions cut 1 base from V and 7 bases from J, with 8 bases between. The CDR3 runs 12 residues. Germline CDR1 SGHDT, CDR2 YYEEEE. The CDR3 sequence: CASSLQDFEAFF. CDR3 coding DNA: TGTGCCAGCAGCTTGCAGGACTTTGAAGCTTTCTTT.

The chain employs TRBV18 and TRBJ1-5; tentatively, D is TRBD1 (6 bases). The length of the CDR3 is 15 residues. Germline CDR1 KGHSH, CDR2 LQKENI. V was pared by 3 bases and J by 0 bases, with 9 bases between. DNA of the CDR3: TGTGCCAGCTCACCCGGGACAAATAGCAATCAGCCCCAGCATTTT. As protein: CASSPGTNSNQPQHF.

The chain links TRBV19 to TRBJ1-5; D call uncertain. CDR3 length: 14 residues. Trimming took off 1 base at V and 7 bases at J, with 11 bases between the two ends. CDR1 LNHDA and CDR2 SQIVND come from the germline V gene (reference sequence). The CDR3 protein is CASSIVLRGQPQHF. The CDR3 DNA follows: TGTGCCAGTAGTATAGTTTTACGCGGGCAGCCCCAGCATTTT.

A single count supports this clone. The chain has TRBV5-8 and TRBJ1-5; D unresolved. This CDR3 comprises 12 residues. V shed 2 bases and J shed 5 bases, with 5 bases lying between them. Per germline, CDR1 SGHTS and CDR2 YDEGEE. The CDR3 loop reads CASSFRDQPQHF. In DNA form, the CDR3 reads TGTGCCAGCAGCTTCCGGGATCAGCCCCAGCATTTT.

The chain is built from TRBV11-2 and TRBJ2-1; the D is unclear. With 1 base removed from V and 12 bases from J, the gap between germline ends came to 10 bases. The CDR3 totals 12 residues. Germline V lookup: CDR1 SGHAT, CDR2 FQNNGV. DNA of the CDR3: TGTGCCAGCAGCTTAGTCACAGTGGCGCAGTTCTTC. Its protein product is CASSLVTVAQFF.

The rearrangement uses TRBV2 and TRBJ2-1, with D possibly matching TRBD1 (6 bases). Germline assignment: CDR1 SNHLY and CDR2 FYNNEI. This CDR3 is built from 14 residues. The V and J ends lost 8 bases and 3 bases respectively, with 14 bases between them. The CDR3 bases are TGTGCCAGCCTTAACAGGGTCCTCTACAATGAGCAGTTCTTC. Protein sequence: CASLNRVLYNEQFF.

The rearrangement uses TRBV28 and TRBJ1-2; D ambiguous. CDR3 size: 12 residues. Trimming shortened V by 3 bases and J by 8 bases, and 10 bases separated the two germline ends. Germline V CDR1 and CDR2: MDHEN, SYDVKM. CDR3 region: CASSFAAEGYTF. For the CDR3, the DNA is TGTGCCAGCAGTTTTGCCGCGGAGGGCTACACCTTC.

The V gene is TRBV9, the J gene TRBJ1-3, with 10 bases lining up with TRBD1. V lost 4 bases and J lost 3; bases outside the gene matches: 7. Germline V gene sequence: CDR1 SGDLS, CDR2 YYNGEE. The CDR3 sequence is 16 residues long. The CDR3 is CASSTPDRGHGNTIYF. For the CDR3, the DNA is TGTGCCAGCAGCACTCCCGACAGGGGGCATGGAAACACCATATATTTT.

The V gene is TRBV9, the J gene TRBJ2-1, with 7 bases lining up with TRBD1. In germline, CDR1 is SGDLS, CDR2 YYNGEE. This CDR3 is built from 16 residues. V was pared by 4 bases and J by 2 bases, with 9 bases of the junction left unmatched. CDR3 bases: TGTGCCAGCAGCTCACCCGACAGGGCGCCCTACAATGAGCAGTTCTTC. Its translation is CASSSPDRAPYNEQFF.

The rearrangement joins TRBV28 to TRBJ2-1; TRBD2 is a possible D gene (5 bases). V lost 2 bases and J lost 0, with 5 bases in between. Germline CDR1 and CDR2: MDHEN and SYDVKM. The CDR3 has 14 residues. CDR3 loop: CASSLGSSYNEQFF. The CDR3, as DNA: TGTGCCAGCAGTTTAGGGAGCTCCTACAATGAGCAGTTCTTC.

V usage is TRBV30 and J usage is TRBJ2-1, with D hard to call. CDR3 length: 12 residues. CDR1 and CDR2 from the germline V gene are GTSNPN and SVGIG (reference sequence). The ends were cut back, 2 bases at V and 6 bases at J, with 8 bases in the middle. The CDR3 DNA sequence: TGTGCCTGGAGTATTACTTTCAATGAGCAGTTCTTC. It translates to CAWSITFNEQFF.

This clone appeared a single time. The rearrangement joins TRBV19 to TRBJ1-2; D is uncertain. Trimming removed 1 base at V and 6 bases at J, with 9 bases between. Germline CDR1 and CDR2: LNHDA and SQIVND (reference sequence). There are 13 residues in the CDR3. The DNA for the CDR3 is TGTGCCAGTAGTATAGTCTCCGGTAATGGCTACACCTTC. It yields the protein CASSIVSGNGYTF.

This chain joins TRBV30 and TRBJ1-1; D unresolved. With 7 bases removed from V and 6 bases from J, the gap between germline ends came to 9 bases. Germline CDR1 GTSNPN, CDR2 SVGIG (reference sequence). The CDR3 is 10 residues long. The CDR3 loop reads CASHGAEAFF. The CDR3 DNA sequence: TGTGCCTCCCACGGGGCTGAAGCTTTCTTT.

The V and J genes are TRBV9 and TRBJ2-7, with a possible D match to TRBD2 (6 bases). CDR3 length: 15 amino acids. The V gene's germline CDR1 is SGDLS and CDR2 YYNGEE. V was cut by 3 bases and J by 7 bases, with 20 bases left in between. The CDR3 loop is CASSATDSDGREQYF. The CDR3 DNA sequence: TGTGCCAGCAGCGCTACCGACAGTGACGGGAGAGAGCAGTACTTC.

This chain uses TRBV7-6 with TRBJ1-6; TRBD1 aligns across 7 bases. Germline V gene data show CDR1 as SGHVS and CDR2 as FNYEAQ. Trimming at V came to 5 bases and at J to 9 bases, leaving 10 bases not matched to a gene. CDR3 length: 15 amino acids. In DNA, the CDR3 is TGTGCCAGCAGCCGACGGACAGGAGAGGGTTCACCCCTCCACTTT. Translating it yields CASSRRTGEGSPLHF.

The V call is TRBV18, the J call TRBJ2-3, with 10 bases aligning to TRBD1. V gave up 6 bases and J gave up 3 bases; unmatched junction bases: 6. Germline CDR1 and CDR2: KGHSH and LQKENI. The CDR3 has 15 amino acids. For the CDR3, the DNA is TGTGCCAGCTCGGCTGGACAGGGGGTAACAGATACGCAGTATTTT. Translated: CASSAGQGVTDTQYF.